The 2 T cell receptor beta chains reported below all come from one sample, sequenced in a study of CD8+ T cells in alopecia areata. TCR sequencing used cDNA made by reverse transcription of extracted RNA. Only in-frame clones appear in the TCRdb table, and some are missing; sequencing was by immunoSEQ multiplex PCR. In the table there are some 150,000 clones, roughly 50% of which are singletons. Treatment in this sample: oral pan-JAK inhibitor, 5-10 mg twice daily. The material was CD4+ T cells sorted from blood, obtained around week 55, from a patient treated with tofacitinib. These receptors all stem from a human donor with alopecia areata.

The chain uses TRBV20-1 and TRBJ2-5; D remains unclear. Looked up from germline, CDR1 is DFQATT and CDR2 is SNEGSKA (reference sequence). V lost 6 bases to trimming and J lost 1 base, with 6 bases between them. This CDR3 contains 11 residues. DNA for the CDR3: TGCAGTGCGAAGACCCAAGAGACCCAGTACTTC. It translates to CSAKTQETQYF.

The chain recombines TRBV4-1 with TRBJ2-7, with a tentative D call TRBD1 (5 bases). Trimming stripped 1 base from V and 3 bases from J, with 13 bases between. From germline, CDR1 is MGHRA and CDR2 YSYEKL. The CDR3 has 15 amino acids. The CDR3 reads CASSQGQNLVYEQYF. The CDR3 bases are TGCGCCAGCAGCCAAGGACAGAACCTTGTCTACGAGCAGTACTTC.